The 30 T cell receptor beta chains given below trace back to one sample, sequenced in a study of neoadjuvant anti-PD-1 for oral cavity cancer (dated by TCRdb to about 2021). Interpreted using the paper, the time point label stands for: after neoadjuvant nivolumab, at surgical resection. Receptors were amplified or captured by the immunoSEQ multiplex PCR assay. Held by TCRdb, this immuneACCESS table contains in-frame sequences only and omits some clones. Under half of the omission traces to an unresolved V gene where checked; the cause of the rest is unknown. The sample includes about 68,000 clones, with approximately 85% observed a single time. The ten most abundant clones make up approximately 3.6% of the sample. The starting material was PBMCs, obtained after nivolumab (anti-PD-1) treatment. These receptors were collected from a person aged 35-79 years with oral cavity squamous cell carcinoma.

The V call is TRBV5-1, the J call TRBJ2-1; 7 nucleotides line up with TRBD2. V shed 1 base and J 9 bases; nucleotides not matched to a gene: 10. Per the germline V gene, CDR1 is SGHRS and CDR2 is YFSETQ. This CDR3 has 15 amino acids. CDR3 in DNA: TGCGCCAGCAGCTTGTGGGCGGGAGTAAGTAGTGAGCAGTTCTTC. This sequence encodes CASSLWAGVSSEQFF.

V gene TRBV29-1 combines with J gene TRBJ2-5; unclear D gene. CDR3 length equals 14 residues. Deletions cut 0 bases from V and 4 bases from J, with 12 bases between. Looked up from germline, CDR1 is SQVTM and CDR2 is ANQGSEA. The CDR3, as DNA: TGCAGCGTTGAAGATCCGCCAAACCGAGAGACCCAGTACTTC. Encoded protein: CSVEDPPNRETQYF.

This clone appeared a single time. The V and J genes are TRBV4-1 and TRBJ2-1; D is ambiguous. Germline V lookup: CDR1 MGHRA, CDR2 YSYEKL. V was shortened by 1 base and J by 5 bases, with 15 bases between the two germline ends. The CDR3 totals 16 residues. CDR3 nucleotide sequence: TGCGCCAGCAGCCAAGGGGTACTCCAGGTACACAATGAGCAGTTCTTC. Translated: CASSQGVLQVHNEQFF.

The V and J genes are TRBV5-1 and TRBJ2-7; D remains unclear. Per the germline V gene, CDR1 is SGHRS and CDR2 is YFSETQ. The CDR3 runs to 14 residues. V lost 1 base and J 5 bases, leaving 13 bases between the germline ends. The CDR3 bases are TGCGCCAGCAGCTTGCTAGGCGAACTCCACGAGCAGTACTTC. Translated, it gives CASSLLGELHEQYF.

The chain is built from TRBV5-8 and TRBJ1-1; possibly TRBD1 for D (6 bases). CDR3 length: 13 amino acids. In germline, CDR1 is SGHTS, CDR2 YDEGEE. Trimming left V 3 bases short and J 9 bases short, with 15 bases between. The CDR3 reads CASSWVGGQQAFF. As DNA, the CDR3 is TGTGCCAGCAGCTGGGTAGGGGGGCAGCAAGCTTTCTTT. Combining the CDR3 with reference TRBV5-8 and TRBJ1-1 gives the whole variable domain EAGVTQSPTHLIKTRGQQATLRCSPISGHTSVYWYQQALGLGLQFLLWYDEGEERNRGNFPPRFSGRQFPNYSSELNVNALELEDSALYLCASSWVGGQQAFFGQGTRLTVV.

The rearrangement joins TRBV11-2 to TRBJ2-7; TRBD2 is a possible D gene (6 bases). CDR1 SGHAT and CDR2 FQNNGV come from the germline V gene. Trimming cost V 8 bases and J 5 bases, with 19 bases left between them. The CDR3 runs to 14 residues. CDR3 sequence (DNA): TGTGCCAGCGCCGCCGGGCGGGGTAGCAACGAGCAGTACTTC. As protein: CASAAGRGSNEQYF.

The CDR3 region is CASSLAGQDYGYTF. The CDR3 coding sequence is TGTGCCAGCAGCTTGGCCGGACAGGACTATGGCTACACCTTC. This sequence joins TRBV5-6 and TRBJ1-2, with TRBD1 matching 7 bases. This CDR3 contains 14 residues. The junction had 2 bases not matched to a gene; V was cut back by 0 bases and J by 3 bases. Looked up from germline, CDR1 is SGHDT and CDR2 is YYEEEE.

The chain combines TRBV27 with TRBJ2-2, with TRBD2 matching over 12 bases. With 4 bases clipped from V and 7 bases from J, the junction kept 4 bases outside the gene matches. Germline CDR1 and CDR2: MNHEY and SMNVEV (reference sequence). This CDR3 comprises 15 residues. The CDR3 spells CASSSGLAGLGELFF. CDR3 nucleotides: TGTGCCAGCAGTTCGGGACTAGCGGGCCTCGGGGAGCTGTTTTTT.

This clone appeared a single time. V and J are TRBV2 and TRBJ2-5; unclear D gene. Deletions cut 4 bases from V and 5 bases from J, with 11 bases between. Germline V gives CDR1 SNHLY, CDR2 FYNNEI. This CDR3 has 13 residues. The CDR3 sequence: CASSGELSETQYF. CDR3 nucleotide sequence: TGTGCCAGCAGTGGAGAACTGTCGGAGACCCAGTACTTC.

V is TRBV6-5 and J is TRBJ2-2; possible D gene TRBD2, 5 bases. With 2 bases removed from V and 6 bases from J, the gap between germline ends came to 7 bases. Germline CDR1 is MNHEY and CDR2 is SVGAGI. The CDR3 runs 13 residues. For the CDR3, the DNA is TGTGCCAGCAGTTACGAGGACTCCGGGGAGCTGTTTTTT. Translating it yields CASSYEDSGELFF.

The chain carries TRBV27 and TRBJ2-7; TRBD2 matches 9 bases. CDR3 size: 13 residues. The V and J ends lost 7 bases and 6 bases, in that order; junction bases with no gene match: 7. Germline V gene sequence: CDR1 MNHEY, CDR2 SMNVEV (reference sequence). The CDR3 DNA follows: TGTGCCAGCATACAAGCGGGAGGCGGCGAGCAGTACTTC. Translating gives CASIQAGGGEQYF.

V gene TRBV10-2 combines with J gene TRBJ2-2; 13 bases are a match to TRBD2. V lost 6 bases, J lost 0 bases, and 7 bases stayed unmatched. The CDR3 has 18 residues. Germline CDR1 and CDR2: WSHSY and SAAADI. CDR3 bases: TGCGCCAGCAGCGCTACTAGCGGGAGGGTACCGAACACCGGGGAGCTGTTTTTT. This codes for CASSATSGRVPNTGELFF.

This CDR3 reads CASRASRGSGNTIYF. The CDR3 DNA is TGTGCCAGCAGAGCCAGCAGGGGATCTGGAAACACCATATATTTT. The V call is TRBV6-5, the J call TRBJ1-3; the D gene is possibly TRBD1 (6 bases). The CDR3 extends over 15 amino acids. Germline CDR1 is MNHEY and CDR2 is SVGAGI. V shed 6 bases and J shed 1 base, with 13 bases lying between them.

There are a few counts of this clone. V gene TRBV15 combines with J gene TRBJ1-1; D unresolved. Germline V gene lookup returns CDR1 LNHNV and CDR2 YYDKDF (reference sequence). The CDR3 totals 12 residues. Trimming removed 5 bases at V and 4 bases at J, with 8 bases between. The CDR3 region is CATSGDRTEAFF. In DNA form, the CDR3 reads TGTGCCACCAGCGGCGACCGCACTGAAGCTTTCTTT.

This clone was counted between two and nine times. The chain joins TRBV2 to TRBJ2-3; 10 positions agree with TRBD1. V lost 7 bases, J lost 2 bases, and 9 bases stayed unmatched. The CDR3 consists of 16 residues. CDR1 SNHLY and CDR2 FYNNEI come from the germline V gene. CDR3 DNA: TGTGCCAGCATCGAGGGACAGGGGCGCCCCACAGATACGCAGTATTTT. As protein: CASIEGQGRPTDTQYF. The variable domain in full, completed from reference TRBV2 and TRBJ2-3, reads EPEVTQTPSHQVTQMGQEVILRCVPISNHLYFYWYRQILGQKVEFLVSFYNNEISEKSEIFDDQFSVERPDGSNFTLKIRSTKLEDSAMYFCASIEGQGRPTDTQYFGPGTRLTVL.

The chain carries TRBV6-5 and TRBJ1-2; 9 nucleotides agree with TRBD1. Trimming at V came to 8 bases and at J to 8 bases, leaving 9 bases not matched to a gene. CDR3 size: 13 residues. CDR1 MNHEY and CDR2 SVGAGI come from the germline V gene. The CDR3: CASLITGGWGYTF. The CDR3, as DNA: TGTGCCAGCTTAATTACAGGGGGCTGGGGCTACACCTTC.

Only a few counts were recorded for this clone. This sequence joins TRBV6-5 and TRBJ1-2; no firm D call. The ends were cut back, 6 bases at V and 0 bases at J, with 5 bases in the middle. The germline V gene has CDR1 MNHEY and CDR2 SVGAGI. This CDR3 is 12 amino acids long. This chain's CDR3 is CASRHPNYGYTF. The CDR3 DNA reads TGTGCCAGCAGGCATCCTAACTATGGCTACACCTTC.

The V and J genes are TRBV6-6 and TRBJ1-5; a weak D match, TRBD1 (6 bases). V was cut by 7 bases and J by 4 bases, with 14 bases left in between. Germline values: CDR1 MNHNY, CDR2 SVGAGI (reference sequence). This CDR3 spans 14 amino acids. CDR3 in DNA: TGTGCCAGCAACACAGGGTTGGGGAATCAGCCCCAGCATTTT. It translates to CASNTGLGNQPQHF.

J is TRBJ1-1 and V is TRBV5-1; tentatively, D is TRBD1 (6 bases). The length of the CDR3 is 14 residues. In germline, CDR1 is SGHRS, CDR2 YFSETQ. The germline V and J ends were trimmed by 3 bases and 5 bases, with 14 bases remaining between them. The CDR3, as DNA: TGCGCCAGCAGCTCCCCTCCAGGGGAGACTGAAGCTTTCTTT. Residues: CASSSPPGETEAFF.

CDR3 coding DNA: TGTGCCAGCAGTTCCCCCACTAGCGCGTACGAGCAGTACTTC. Its protein is CASSSPTSAYEQYF. V gene TRBV6-6 combines with J gene TRBJ2-7, with 7 bases identical to TRBD2. From germline, CDR1 is MNHNY and CDR2 SVGAGI (reference sequence). This CDR3 has 14 residues. Trimming removed 4 bases from V and 4 bases from J; junction bases left unmatched: 7.

The V gene is TRBV9, the J gene TRBJ2-7, with 10 positions matching TRBD1. V dropped 0 bases and J dropped 4; count of bases not matched to a gene: 13. The CDR3 consists of 18 residues. Germline assignment: CDR1 SGDLS and CDR2 YYNGEE. The CDR3: CASSVALGTGERGYEQYF. CDR3 bases: TGTGCCAGCAGCGTAGCTTTAGGGACAGGGGAAAGGGGTTACGAGCAGTACTTC.

V usage is TRBV6-5 and J usage is TRBJ2-7; D unresolved. The CDR3 runs 14 residues. V was clipped by 2 bases and J by 6 bases, with 14 bases between them. The V gene's germline CDR1 is MNHEY and CDR2 SVGAGI. Here the CDR3 reads CASSYGLGLSEQYF. In nucleotides, the CDR3 is TGTGCCAGCAGTTACGGGCTAGGCCTCTCCGAGCAGTACTTC.

The chain couples TRBV6-4 to TRBJ2-3; D not certain. V lost 5 bases, J lost 4 bases, and 10 bases lay in between. CDR3 length: 13 residues. Germline V gene data show CDR1 as MRHNA and CDR2 as SNTAGT. For the CDR3, the DNA is TGTGCCAGCAGTCAGATAGAATCAGATACGCAGTATTTT. Amino acid sequence: CASSQIESDTQYF.

The chain uses TRBV4-1 and TRBJ2-5; the D gene is possibly TRBD2 (5 bases). This CDR3 region has 14 residues. Per germline, CDR1 MGHRA and CDR2 YSYEKL. V was cut by 4 bases and J by 4 bases, with 13 bases left in between. The DNA for the CDR3 is TGCGCCAGCAGCCCCCAACCGGGGTTAGAGACCCAGTACTTC. It codes for CASSPQPGLETQYF.

This sequence joins TRBV18 and TRBJ1-5, with TRBD1 as a possible D gene (5 bases). Germline V lookup: CDR1 KGHSH, CDR2 LQKENI. This CDR3 comprises 13 residues. V dropped 2 bases and J dropped 7 bases, with 9 bases sitting between them. The CDR3 DNA sequence: TGTGCCAGCTCACCATCGAGGGACCAGCCCCAGCATTTT. It codes for CASSPSRDQPQHF.

This chain joins TRBV28 and TRBJ2-7; 7 bases agree with TRBD1. Germline values: CDR1 MDHEN, CDR2 SYDVKM. After removal of 7 bases from V and 2 bases from J, the junction contained 8 bases not matched to a gene. This CDR3 region has 14 residues. In DNA form, the CDR3 reads TGTGCCAGCACCAGGGGGACGTTAACCTACGAGCAGTACTTC. Its protein product is CASTRGTLTYEQYF.

The V gene is TRBV29-1, the J gene TRBJ1-1, with D hard to call. This CDR3 comprises 14 residues. The germline V gene encodes CDR1 SQVTM and CDR2 ANQGSEA. Between the trimmed V and J ends, which lost 7 bases and 0 bases, there was a span of 15 bases. The CDR3 DNA sequence: TGCAGCGGATATTCGGGAGCCATGAACACTGAAGCTTTCTTT. Translation: CSGYSGAMNTEAFF.

V is TRBV7-8 and J is TRBJ1-1; 10 bases fit TRBD1. Trimming cost V 1 base and J 9 bases; bases outside gene matches: 8. The germline V gene has CDR1 SGHVS and CDR2 FQNEAQ. The CDR3 sequence is 15 residues long. CDR3 sequence reads: CASSLDDRTGGKAFF. In DNA form, the CDR3 reads TGTGCCAGCAGCTTAGACGACCGGACAGGGGGAAAAGCTTTCTTT. The entire variable domain, with the rest obtained from reference TRBV7-8 and TRBJ1-1, is as follows: GAGVSQSPRYKVAKRGQDVALRCDPISGHVSLFWYQQALGQGPEFLTYFQNEAQLDKSGLPSDRFFAERPEGSVSTLKIQRTQQEDSAVYLCASSLDDRTGGKAFFGQGTRLTVV.

The chain is built from TRBV2 and TRBJ2-3; no definite D call. The CDR3 covers 14 residues. Germline CDR1 SNHLY, CDR2 FYNNEI. Trimming pared 3 bases from V and 1 base from J, leaving 8 bases between. Written as DNA, the CDR3 is TGTGCCAGCAGTGAGAGGTCTGGCACAGATACGCAGTATTTT. Translation gives CASSERSGTDTQYF. Complete variable domain (other parts from reference TRBV2 and TRBJ2-3): EPEVTQTPSHQVTQMGQEVILRCVPISNHLYFYWYRQILGQKVEFLVSFYNNEISEKSEIFDDQFSVERPDGSNFTLKIRSTKLEDSAMYFCASSERSGTDTQYFGPGTRLTVL.

This chain joins TRBV6-4 and TRBJ1-2; 10 nucleotides agree with TRBD1. Germline-derived CDR1 and CDR2 are MRHNA and SNTAGT. The CDR3 spans 13 residues. Trimming at V came to 2 bases and at J to 6 bases, leaving 0 bases not matched to a gene. CDR3 region: CASSDGTGDGYTF. DNA of the CDR3: TGTGCCAGCAGTGACGGGACAGGGGATGGCTACACCTTC.